Below, 14 T cell receptor beta chains from the same sample are listed, as sequenced in a study of cytomegalovirus exposure and HLA in healthy donors. Assay used: immunoSEQ multiplex PCR; TCRdb lists only in-frame clones, some missing. The sample yields 90,000 to 110,000 clones, 86% seen once. The sequencing sample was made of PBMCs. The source is a woman between 18 and 29 years old in good health and CMV-seropositive.

The chain couples TRBV12-5 to TRBJ1-5, with TRBD1 identical over 9 bases. The CDR3 sequence is 15 residues long. The V segment lost 5 bases and the J segment 5 bases; nucleotides outside the gene matches: 7. Germline V gene sequence: CDR1 LGHNT, CDR2 FRNRAP. The DNA for the CDR3 is TGTGCTAGTGGTACCACGGACAGGGGTTATCAGCCCCAGCATTTT. This codes for CASGTTDRGYQPQHF.

The rearrangement joins TRBV27 to TRBJ1-1; no definite D call. Trimming removed 2 bases at V and 2 bases at J, with 9 bases between. Germline V gives CDR1 MNHEY, CDR2 SMNVEV (reference sequence). This CDR3 has 14 amino acids. The CDR3 DNA reads as TGTGCCAGCAGTTTACCGGGTTTTAACACTGAAGCTTTCTTT. It encodes CASSLPGFNTEAFF.

The V gene is TRBV6-5, the J gene TRBJ1-1; TRBD1 matches at 8 bases. The CDR3 runs to 14 residues. The V gene's germline CDR1 is MNHEY and CDR2 SVGAGI. Losses at the gene ends were 4 bases for V and 7 bases for J; bases not matched to a gene: 8. CDR3 sequence reads: CASSSSRGRGEAFF. Here the CDR3 DNA reads TGTGCCAGCAGTTCCTCCAGGGGGCGGGGTGAAGCTTTCTTT.

The rearrangement uses TRBV5-1 and TRBJ1-3; tentative D call: TRBD1 (5 bases). V was shortened by 2 bases and J by 1 base, with 16 bases between the two germline ends. CDR3 length: 17 amino acids. Germline CDR1 SGHRS, CDR2 YFSETQ. The CDR3 DNA reads as TGCGCCAGCAGCTTTGGAGGGGTCGATGGGTCTGGAAACACCATATATTTT. Translation: CASSFGGVDGSGNTIYF. Together with reference TRBV5-1 and TRBJ1-3, the CDR3 gives the full variable domain: KAGVTQTPRYLIKTRGQQVTLSCSPISGHRSVSWYQQTPGQGLQFLFEYFSETQRNKGNFPGRFSGRQFSNSRSEMNVSTLELGDSALYLCASSFGGVDGSGNTIYFGEGSWLTVV.

This clone has a handful of counts. The CDR3 protein is CASSVESLAGQETQYF. The DNA for the CDR3 is TGTGCCAGCAGCGTAGAATCTCTAGCGGGCCAAGAGACCCAGTACTTC. The chain recombines TRBV9 with TRBJ2-5, with 8 bases that match TRBD2. The J segment lost 1 base and the V segment lost 0 bases, leaving 5 bases of the junction unmatched. The CDR3 is made up of 16 amino acids. Germline loops: CDR1 SGDLS, CDR2 YYNGEE. The full variable domain, completed using reference TRBV9 and TRBJ2-5, is DSGVTQTPKHLITATGQRVTLRCSPRSGDLSVYWYQQSLDQGLQFLIQYYNGEERAKGNILERFSAQQFPDLHSELNLSSLELGDSALYFCASSVESLAGQETQYFGPGTRLLVL.

The chain couples TRBV5-8 to TRBJ1-2; no definite D call. The V gene lost 4 bases and the J gene lost 0 bases, with 7 bases spanning the gap. The CDR3 is made up of 13 amino acids. Germline-derived CDR1 and CDR2 are SGHTS and YDEGEE. The CDR3, as DNA: TGTGCCAGCAGCCGAGGGCCTAACTATGGCTACACCTTC. It is translated as CASSRGPNYGYTF.

This clone was observed a handful of times. The rearrangement uses TRBV7-2 and TRBJ1-1, with a weak D call TRBD1 (6 bases). There are 13 residues in the CDR3. The V end lost 5 bases, the J end lost 6 bases, and 13 bases lay between the germline ends. CDR1 and CDR2 (germline): SGHTA, FQGNSA. The CDR3 DNA follows: TGTGCCAGCAGCCACGGGGCAGGGGCTGAAGCTTTCTTT. This gives the protein CASSHGAGAEAFF. Combining the CDR3 with reference TRBV7-2 and TRBJ1-1 gives the whole variable domain GAGVSQSPSNKVTEKGKDVELRCDPISGHTALYWYRQSLGQGLEFLIYFQGNSAPDKSGLPSDRFSAERTGGSVSTLTIQRTQQEDSAVYLCASSHGAGAEAFFGQGTRLTVV.

The chain links TRBV7-6 to TRBJ2-7; TRBD2 matches at 10 bases. Germline CDR1 and CDR2: SGHVS and FNYEAQ. The CDR3 totals 16 residues. Trimming removed 4 bases from V and 4 bases from J; junction bases left unmatched: 10. As DNA, the CDR3 is TGTGCCAGCAGCTCCAAGCGGGCTAGCGGGAGTTACGAGCAGTACTTC. Encoded protein: CASSSKRASGSYEQYF.

The V gene is TRBV6-5, the J gene TRBJ2-7; D ambiguous. Germline V CDR1 and CDR2: MNHEY, SVGAGI. Trimming removed 2 bases at V and 5 bases at J, with 4 bases between. This CDR3 is 11 amino acids long. DNA of the CDR3: TGTGCCAGCAGTTACGTCGACGAGCAGTACTTC. Translated, it gives CASSYVDEQYF.

The chain recombines TRBV5-1 with TRBJ2-7; D is perhaps TRBD2 (6 bases). Germline lookup yields CDR1 SGHRS and CDR2 YFSETQ. The V and J ends lost 1 base and 4 bases respectively, with 12 bases between them. The CDR3 runs 14 residues. This chain's CDR3 is CASSLKLASYEQYF. CDR3 DNA: TGCGCCAGCAGCTTGAAACTAGCTTCTTACGAGCAGTACTTC.

The chain links TRBV28 to TRBJ2-5; D unclear. Germline lookup yields CDR1 MDHEN and CDR2 SYDVKM. This CDR3 spans 11 amino acids. Between the trimmed V and J ends, which lost 7 bases and 2 bases, there was a span of 5 bases. CDR3 DNA: TGTGCCAGCAATACTCAAGAGACCCAGTACTTC. Translated, it gives CASNTQETQYF.

The chain is built from TRBV28 and TRBJ1-4; 9 bases are a match to TRBD1. J lost 7 bases, V lost 3 bases, and 6 bases had no gene match. Germline lookup yields CDR1 MDHEN and CDR2 SYDVKM. This CDR3 region has 15 residues. The CDR3 reads CASSFGTGMSEKLFF. CDR3 in DNA: TGTGCCAGCAGTTTCGGGACAGGGATGAGTGAAAAACTGTTTTTT.

There are a few counts of this clone. The chain is built from TRBV4-2 and TRBJ2-2; D is unclear. This CDR3 comprises 15 residues. Germline-derived CDR1 and CDR2 are LGHNA and YNFKEQ. Trimming removed 5 bases from V and 0 bases from J, with 10 bases in between. The CDR3 loop reads CASSVAFANTGELFF. The CDR3 nucleotides read TGTGCCAGCAGCGTCGCGTTCGCGAACACCGGGGAGCTGTTTTTT.

This chain links TRBV6-1 with TRBJ2-1; TRBD2 matches 9 bases. The CDR3 spans 16 residues. Unmatched junction bases numbered 11, after V lost 4 bases and J lost 7 bases. From germline, CDR1 is MNHNS and CDR2 SASEGT. The CDR3 DNA reads TGTGCCAGCAGTGGCATGCCGGGACTAGCTGGGAATGAGCAGTTCTTC. It is translated as CASSGMPGLAGNEQFF.